The 3 T cell receptor beta chains below were found in one sample sequenced in a study of T cell repertoires in cytomegalovirus infection. TCRdb fed the reads into MiXCR, producing one record per CDR3 protein. Altogether 400,000 or so distinct CDR3 sequences are present, approximately 32% being singletons, with the ten largest covering around 13%. Sequencing was done on a sample of PBMCs. The origin of the receptors is a human donor in good health (CMV status not recorded). Some clones in this sample may be carry-over from other donors' samples.

V is TRBV28 and J is TRBJ2-7; tentatively, D is TRBD1 (7 bases). The germline V and J ends were trimmed by 7 bases and 2 bases, with 15 bases remaining between them. The length of the CDR3 is 14 residues. Germline CDR1 MDHEN, CDR2 SYDVKM. Here the CDR3 DNA reads TGTGCCAGCACTCTCCAGGGGGGTCCCTACGAGCAGTACTTC. Protein: CASTLQGGPYEQYF.

This clonotype was seen more than once but under ten times. One end of the junction does not line up with germline, which may come from a read error. The V and J genes are TRBV11-3 and TRBJ1-3, with D tentatively TRBD1 (6 bases). The CDR3 is 15 amino acids. Germline CDR1 is SGHNT and CDR2 is YENEEA. The CDR3 DNA sequence: TGTGCCAGCAGCGACACGACAGGTTCTGGCAACACCATATATTTT. This codes for CASSDTTGSGNTIYF. Using reference TRBV11-3 and TRBJ1-3 for the parts outside the CDR3, the full variable domain is EAGVVQSPRYKIIEKKQPVAFWCNPISGHNTLYWYLQNLGQGPELLIRYENEEAVDDSQLPKDRFSAERLKGVDSTLKIQPAELGDSAVYLCASSDTTGSGNTIYFGEGSWLTVV.

The J gene is TRBJ2-1, the V gene TRBV7-9; 10 bases agree with TRBD1. CDR3 length equals 17 residues. From germline, CDR1 is SEHNR and CDR2 FQNEAQ (reference sequence). J was trimmed by 2 bases and V by 6 bases; bases with no gene match: 10. The DNA of the CDR3 is TGTGCCAGCAGTCTCAACTTGGGACAGGGGCCCTACAATGAGCAGTTCTTC. Amino acids: CASSLNLGQGPYNEQFF.